This TCR beta chain originates from a study of blood T cell repertoires in COVID-19. Overall study context: The samples span acute and convalescent COVID-19 from the United States, Italy and Spain.

Here immunoSEQ multiplex PCR was the method, and the copy in TCRdb shows in-frame clones only, minus some. Of about 200,000 clones in the sample, 75% to 90% were seen once. This CDR3 region has 21 residues. V shed 0 bases and J 2 bases; nucleotides not matched to a gene: 13. Germline V gene data show CDR1 as LGHNT and CDR2 as FRNRAP. This clone has only one observation. The receptor's source is a man aged 55 to 70 with acute or convalescent COVID-19. The sequenced sample consisted of peripheral blood. The chain joins TRBV12-5 to TRBJ1-6; 10 nucleotides agree with TRBD1. The CDR3 DNA follows: TGTGCTAGTGGTTTGGTCCTTGGACAGGGGGTAAAGAGTACCTATAATTCACCCCTCCACTTT. Translation: CASGLVLGQGVKSTYNSPLHF.